These 10 T cell receptor beta chains were all obtained from the same sample, sequenced in a study of early T cells in non-severe SARS-CoV-2 infection. MiXCR was run by TCRdb on the 5' RACE reads, yielding one entry per CDR3 protein. The table lists 55,000 to 80,000 distinct CDR3 sequences, 9.5% to 13% of them singletons, with 3% to 4% in the top ten. What was sequenced was whole blood. The source of these receptors is an adult who was a healthcare worker with PCR-confirmed SARS-CoV-2 infection or an uninfected control (not recorded which).

This clonotype appeared many times. The chain carries TRBV7-9 and TRBJ2-3, with 12 bases lining up with TRBD1. CDR3 length equals 19 residues. Trimming removed 5 bases from V and 4 bases from J; junction bases left unmatched: 16. Germline CDR1 reads SEHNR; CDR2 reads FQNEAQ (reference sequence). CDR3 loop: CASSLPGRDRGQEADTQYF. DNA for the CDR3: TGTGCCAGCAGCCTCCCTGGCCGGGACAGGGGGCAAGAAGCAGATACGCAGTATTTT.

Turning to this clonotype: It is unclear where the CDR3 begins or ends on the DNA, so no DNA is shown, and the CDR3 is as TCRdb lists it. The V gene is TRBV11-3, the J gene TRBJ1-6; the table calls TRBD1, which could not be checked here. Looked up from germline, CDR1 is SGHNT and CDR2 is YENEEA. The CDR3 sequence runs 16 residues, both termini included. The CDR3: CASSTSGTAPIHPSTF.

The chain links TRBV4-2 to TRBJ1-1; tentatively, D is TRBD1 (5 bases). The CDR3 is made up of 17 amino acids. The germline V and J ends were trimmed by 0 bases and 2 bases, with 16 bases remaining between them. Germline CDR1 LGHNA, CDR2 YNFKEQ. For the CDR3, the DNA is TGTGCCAGCAGCCAAGATCTGCAAAGGGGCCGTAACACTGAAGCTTTCTTT. Protein product: CASSQDLQRGRNTEAFF.

This clonotype was detected a few times. The V and J genes are TRBV14 and TRBJ1-4; D remains unclear. The V gene's germline CDR1 is SGHDN and CDR2 FVKESK. The CDR3 extends over 15 amino acids. Trimming cost V 4 bases and J 7 bases, with 16 bases left between them. The CDR3 loop reads CASSPAGKRSEKLFF. In DNA form, the CDR3 reads TGTGCCAGCAGCCCGGCGGGGAAGAGAAGTGAAAAACTGTTTTTT. Drawing the rest from reference TRBV14 and TRBJ1-4, the complete variable domain is EAGVTQFPSHSVIEKGQTVTLRCDPISGHDNLYWYRRVMGKEIKFLLHFVKESKQDESGMPNNRFLAERTGGTYSTLKVQPAELEDSGVYFCASSPAGKRSEKLFFGSGTQLSVL.

The chain couples TRBV9 to TRBJ1-2, with D perhaps matching TRBD1 (5 bases). The V end lost 4 bases, the J end lost 3 bases, and 13 bases lay between the germline ends. Germline values: CDR1 SGDLS, CDR2 YYNGEE. There are 14 residues in the CDR3. CDR3 protein: CASSTGGFDYGYTF. DNA of the CDR3: TGTGCCAGCAGCACAGGAGGGTTCGACTATGGCTACACCTTC.

The chain recombines TRBV3-1 with TRBJ2-2; 9 bases agree with TRBD2. The CDR3 extends over 18 amino acids. Germline V gives CDR1 LGHDT, CDR2 YNNKEL (reference sequence). The ends lost 5 bases at V and 5 bases at J; junction bases unmatched: 15. The CDR3, as DNA: TGTGCCAGCAGCTCCATACGAGGAGTAGCGGGAGTTACCGGGGAGCTGTTTTTT. Its translation: CASSSIRGVAGVTGELFF.

This clonotype was observed many times. V is TRBV7-8 and J is TRBJ2-1, with D tentatively TRBD1 (5 bases). This CDR3 region has 18 residues. Germline CDR1 reads SGHVS; CDR2 reads FQNEAQ. V was pared by 2 bases and J by 8 bases, with 25 bases between. CDR3 nucleotide sequence: TGTGCCAGCAGCTTAAAAATTTGGGGCCCCGGGTTTGGCGATGAGCAGTTCTTC. Its translation: CASSLKIWGPGFGDEQFF.

This clonotype was seen at least ten times. The chain uses TRBV10-3 and TRBJ1-6, with D uncertain. Germline values: CDR1 ENHRY, CDR2 SYGVKD. The CDR3 spans 13 residues. The V end was cut by 9 bases, the J end by 4 bases, with 10 bases between. CDR3 nucleotides: TGTGCCATAACGGGTCGGTATAATTCACCCCTCCACTTT. Protein: CAITGRYNSPLHF.

This clonotype was recorded at least ten times. This chain joins TRBV2 and TRBJ2-3; TRBD1 is a possible D gene (5 bases). Germline loops: CDR1 SNHLY, CDR2 FYNNEI. The CDR3 spans 15 residues. With 6 bases removed from V and 7 bases from J, the gap between germline ends came to 20 bases. This CDR3 reads CASRGGSGKGNTQYF. The CDR3 bases are TGTGCCAGCAGAGGTGGCTCAGGGAAAGGGAATACGCAGTATTTT. The full variable domain, completed using reference TRBV2 and TRBJ2-3, is EPEVTQTPSHQVTQMGQEVILRCVPISNHLYFYWYRQILGQKVEFLVSFYNNEISEKSEIFDDQFSVERPDGSNFTLKIRSTKLEDSAMYFCASRGGSGKGNTQYFGPGTRLTVL.

At least ten counts were recorded for this clonotype. The chain has TRBV7-8 and TRBJ2-7; TRBD1 matches 8 bases. Germline trimming cut 4 bases from V and 3 bases from J; bases unmatched to any gene: 5. There are 14 residues in the CDR3. Germline V gives CDR1 SGHVS, CDR2 FQNEAQ. CDR3 DNA sequence: TGTGCCAGCAGCTCTACCGACAGGGGCTACGAGCAGTACTTC. This encodes CASSSTDRGYEQYF.